The 16 T cell receptor delta chains below come from one sample, sequenced in a study of human gamma delta and Vdelta1 T cells. TCRdb reapplied CATT to the PCR reads. The table shows about 6,400 delta-chain clones, with roughly 40% occurring only once. No antigens are known for them. The sequenced sample was Vdelta1 gamma-delta T cells from blood grown in culture (DOT cells). Every receptor here comes from a human donor in good health.

This chain connects TRDV1 to TRDJ1; D is perhaps TRDD3 (6 bases). V dropped 4 bases and J dropped 2 bases, with 35 bases sitting between them. Germline-derived CDR1 and CDR2 are TSWWSYY and QGS. CDR3 length: 22 amino acids. The CDR3 protein is CALGGHWASPYKVVYLTDKLIF. In DNA form, the CDR3 reads TGTGCTCTTGGGGGACACTGGGCTTCCCCATACAAGGTCGTATACTTAACCGATAAACTCATCTTT.

This clone has more than one count but fewer than ten. The chain has TRDV2 and TRDJ1; 11 bases fit TRDD3. V gave up 6 bases and J gave up 0 bases; unmatched junction bases: 14. Germline V gene sequence: CDR1 GEAIGNYY, CDR2 EKD. This CDR3 contains 18 residues. The CDR3: CACQRGPTGGYHTDKLIF. The CDR3, as DNA: TGTGCCTGTCAGAGGGGGCCTACTGGGGGATATCACACCGATAAACTCATCTTT.

The chain employs TRDV2 and TRDJ1; 12 positions agree with TRDD3. This CDR3 has 16 residues. With 3 bases clipped from V and 1 base from J, the junction kept 5 bases outside the gene matches. Germline V CDR1 and CDR2: GEAIGNYY, EKD. CDR3 bases: TGTGCCTGTGACCCCTGGGGGATACGGGGCACCGATAAACTCATCTTT. Amino acids: CACDPWGIRGTDKLIF.

A note on this clone: The sample carries other DNA sequences with the same CDR3. This sequence joins TRDV1 and TRDJ1; a weak D match, TRDD3 (7 bases). This CDR3 is 22 amino acids long. Trimming pared 5 bases from V and 5 bases from J, leaving 39 bases between. Per germline, CDR1 TSWWSYY and CDR2 QGS. In nucleotides, the CDR3 is TGTGCTCTTGGGCCTCCTTGCCCTCCTACCTTTACTGGGGCTCACTATCAGGATAAACTCATCTTT. Its protein product is CALGPPCPPTFTGAHYQDKLIF.

In its sample, this clone was seen a few times. The chain employs TRDV1 and TRDJ1; D gene ambiguous. The germline V gene encodes CDR1 TSWWSYY and CDR2 QGS. This CDR3 is 12 amino acids long. V was cut by 4 bases and J by 10 bases, with 13 bases left in between. As DNA, the CDR3 is TGTGCTCTTGGGGCCCCTTGGAGCGGACTCATCTTT. Residues: CALGAPWSGLIF.

The chain links TRAV36/DV7 to TRDJ1; D perhaps matches TRDD3 (6 bases). The V end was cut by 3 bases, the J end by 0 bases, with 24 bases between. CDR3 length: 18 amino acids. Germline CDR1 is VTNFRS and CDR2 is LTSSGIE (reference sequence). This CDR3 is CAVVGPPYWDLYTDKLIF. CDR3 DNA sequence: TGTGCTGTGGTCGGGCCCCCGTACTGGGATTTGTACACCGATAAACTCATCTTT.

This chain links TRDV1 with TRDJ1; TRDD3 might be the D (6 bases). This CDR3 comprises 17 residues. Trimming took 4 bases from V and 3 from J, leaving 21 bases between them. In germline, CDR1 is TSWWSYY, CDR2 QGS. CDR3 in DNA: TGTGCTCTTGGGGGTCGGCGAACCGGGGGACCTTCCGATAAACTCATCTTT. Its translation is CALGGRRTGGPSDKLIF.

This clone has just a few counts. The genes are TRDV1 and TRDJ1, with 11 positions matching TRDD3. Germline V gene sequence: CDR1 TSWWSYY, CDR2 QGS. This CDR3 is 18 amino acids long. The V segment lost 4 bases and the J segment 3 bases; nucleotides outside the gene matches: 13. The chain's CDR3 is CALGGRGGYDRTADKLIF. The CDR3 bases are TGTGCTCTTGGGGGCCGTGGGGGATACGACCGGACAGCCGATAAACTCATCTTT.

This clone was observed a handful of times. The chain joins TRDV1 to TRDJ1; perhaps TRDD3 as D (5 bases). Germline V gene lookup returns CDR1 TSWWSYY and CDR2 QGS. The CDR3 runs 23 residues. The V end was cut by 2 bases, the J end by 0 bases, with 34 bases between. CDR3 region: CALGESRFWASPYTGAYTDKLIF. The DNA for the CDR3 is TGTGCTCTTGGGGAATCCCGTTTTTGGGCCTCGCCATATACTGGAGCCTACACCGATAAACTCATCTTT.

The chain is built from TRDV1 and TRDJ1; D may be TRDD2 (5 bases). V dropped 0 bases and J dropped 3 bases, with 14 bases sitting between them. This CDR3 has 16 amino acids. The germline CDR1 and CDR2 sequences are TSWWSYY and QGS. The CDR3 region is CALGELNPFGADKLIF. The CDR3 coding sequence is TGTGCTCTTGGGGAACTAAACCCCTTCGGGGCCGATAAACTCATCTTT.

This clone was counted a few times. The rearrangement joins TRDV1 to TRDJ1; D possibly corresponds to TRDD2 (6 bases). V lost 0 bases, J lost 0 bases, and 14 bases lay in between. CDR3 length: 17 amino acids. Germline-derived CDR1 and CDR2 are TSWWSYY and QGS. This CDR3 is CALGELGLPPYTDKLIF. The DNA of the CDR3 is TGTGCTCTTGGGGAACTTGGCCTTCCCCCATACACCGATAAACTCATCTTT.

V is TRDV1 and J is TRDJ1, with a possible D match to TRDD3 (6 bases). Germline V lookup: CDR1 TSWWSYY, CDR2 QGS. CDR3 length: 21 amino acids. The V gene lost 0 bases and the J gene lost 2 bases, with 28 bases spanning the gap. The CDR3 is CALGELAYSYWDPRGTDKLIF. CDR3 nucleotides: TGTGCTCTTGGGGAACTCGCGTATTCGTACTGGGACCCCAGAGGGACCGATAAACTCATCTTT.

For this clone: Given a much more abundant clone one base away, this may be a read error. The rearrangement uses TRDV1 and TRDJ1; 10 bases are a match to TRDD3. Germline V lookup: CDR1 TSWWSYY, CDR2 QGS. The CDR3 totals 16 residues. With 4 bases clipped from V and 10 bases from J, the junction kept 15 bases outside the gene matches. CDR3 in DNA: TGTGCTCTTGGGGGACATGGGGGGATACGCAAACCAAGACTCATCTTT. The encoded protein is CALGGHGGIRKPRLIF.

This chain links TRDV1 with TRDJ1; TRDD3 matches 9 bases. J lost 0 bases, V lost 4 bases, and 15 bases had no gene match. Germline CDR1 is TSWWSYY and CDR2 is QGS. The CDR3 length is 19 residues. CDR3 DNA: TGTGCTCTTGGGGTAAAAATAAAACTGGGGGAAATGTACACCGATAAACTCATCTTT. Translation gives CALGVKIKLGEMYTDKLIF.

The rearrangement joins TRDV1 to TRDJ3; 7 positions match TRDD3. CDR1 and CDR2 (germline): TSWWSYY, QGS. The CDR3 sequence is 22 residues long. V lost 4 bases and J lost 3; bases outside the gene matches: 21. CDR3 sequence reads: CALGALPPKVGGLVWDTRQMFF. For the CDR3, the DNA is TGTGCTCTTGGGGCCCTACCCCCCAAGGTCGGGGGATTGGTCTGGGACACCCGACAGATGTTTTTC.

This clone was seen a handful of times. The chain combines TRDV1 with TRDJ1; 10 positions agree with TRDD3. The CDR3 is 16 amino acids. Germline CDR1 is TSWWSYY and CDR2 is QGS. The CDR3 region is CALVLRGDTSTDKLIF. The CDR3 nucleotides read TGTGCCCTCGTCCTGAGGGGGGATACGAGCACCGATAAACTCATCTTT.